The T cell receptor (beta chain) under discussion was sequenced for a study of blood T cell repertoires in COVID-19. Study-wide background: Sites in the United States, Italy and Spain provided acute and convalescent COVID-19 samples. T cells, B-cell-depleted T cells, or PBMCs supplied cDNA or gDNA.

Germline V gene data show CDR1 as MDHEN and CDR2 as SYDVKM. The V gene end was trimmed by 6 bases and the J gene end by 7 bases; junction bases not matched to a gene: 8. The CDR3 is made up of 15 amino acids. Original processing methods: Amplified reference gene primers provided the basis for estimating nucleated cell counts. Only in-frame clones appear in the TCRdb table, and some are missing; sequencing was by immunoSEQ multiplex PCR. V and J calls plus clone size are reproduced from that table; the DNA served to infer D and trimming. The sample lists about 130,000 clones, around four fifths occurring once.

Material: peripheral blood. The chain couples TRBV28 to TRBJ1-4; TRBD1 matches 10 bases. The receptor comes from an elderly man with acute or convalescent COVID-19. DNA of the CDR3: TGTGCCAGCAGCCAAGCGACAGGGGGCAGTGAAAAACTGTTTTTT. Residues: CASSQATGGSEKLFF.